This T cell receptor (beta chain) was recovered during a study of cytomegalovirus exposure and HLA in healthy donors. Study in general: The roughly 120 validation repertoires, a later analysis reported, used the same platform as the approximately 670 first-cohort repertoires.

Notes on this clone: Its antigen is unknown.

Study-wide findings and caveats: High sensitivity and specificity were reportedly achieved when the classifier diagnosed cytomegalovirus status. The tendency of first-cohort TCR clusters to co-occur in the 90 to 150 validation repertoires emerged from a later analysis.

The data were produced by immunoSEQ multiplex PCR, yet TCRdb's version contains in-frame clones alone and is incomplete. The profile shows 200,000 to 250,000 clones, roughly 80% of them singletons. The CDR3 is made up of 16 amino acids. Germline V gives CDR1 KGHSH, CDR2 LQKENI. Trimming shortened V by 3 bases and J by 1 base, and 15 bases separated the two germline ends. Material: PBMCs. The genes are TRBV18 and TRBJ2-5; tentatively, D is TRBD2 (5 bases). This receptor was identified in a woman aged 18-30 years in good health and CMV-seronegative. The CDR3 loop is CASSPRVRDGQETQYF. CDR3 nucleotides: TGTGCCAGCTCACCCCGGGTGAGGGATGGCCAAGAGACCCAGTACTTC.